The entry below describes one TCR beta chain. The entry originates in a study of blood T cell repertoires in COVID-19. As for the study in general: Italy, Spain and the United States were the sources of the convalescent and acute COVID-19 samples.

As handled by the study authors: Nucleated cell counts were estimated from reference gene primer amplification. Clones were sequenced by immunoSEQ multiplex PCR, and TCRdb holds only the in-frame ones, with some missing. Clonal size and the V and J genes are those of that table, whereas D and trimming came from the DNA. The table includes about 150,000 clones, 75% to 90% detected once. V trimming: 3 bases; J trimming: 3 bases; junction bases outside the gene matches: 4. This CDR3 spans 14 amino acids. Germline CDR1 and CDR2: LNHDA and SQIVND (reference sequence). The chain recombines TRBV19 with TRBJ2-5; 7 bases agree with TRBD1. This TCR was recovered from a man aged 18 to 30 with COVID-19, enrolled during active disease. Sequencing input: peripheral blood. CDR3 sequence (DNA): TGTGCCAGTAGTATCGGTCAGGGGGAAGAGACCCAGTACTTC. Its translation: CASSIGQGEETQYF.